This T cell receptor beta chain was recorded in a study of blood T cell repertoires in COVID-19. Looking at the study overall: The samples span acute and convalescent COVID-19 from the United States, Italy and Spain. T cells, B-cell-depleted T cells, or PBMCs supplied cDNA or gDNA.

Followed over time, Seattle patients had been enrolled while infection was active. With 4 bases clipped from V and 8 bases from J, the junction kept 4 bases outside the gene matches. Germline V CDR1 and CDR2: SGHRS, YFSETQ. This CDR3 has 13 amino acids. Original analysis: Quantification of nucleated cells was approximated via reference gene primer amplification. Using immunoSEQ multiplex PCR, the repertoire was profiled, and TCRdb retains in-frame clones only, with some absent. That table gives V, J and clone size, and the DNA gave D and trimming. The sample shows around 38,000 clones, about 85% of them seen only once.

V gene TRBV5-1 combines with J gene TRBJ2-1; 9 bases are shared with TRBD2. This receptor was obtained from a man in his 60s with COVID-19, enrolled during active disease. The sequenced material came from peripheral blood. In nucleotides, the CDR3 is TGCGCCAGCAGCGCGCGGGAGGGTCATGAGCAGTTCTTC. Its translation is CASSAREGHEQFF.